The count of the clone carrying this TCR beta chain is one. Authors' processing steps: Amplifying reference gene primers gave estimates of nucleated cell counts. Profiling relied on immunoSEQ multiplex PCR, and the TCRdb table lists in-frame clones only, not all of them. D and trimming were read from the DNA, whereas the V and J calls and clone size are those reported in that table. This sample yields roughly 100,000 clones, of which about 83% are seen a single time; around 10% belongs to the top ten. This sample is part of a study of blood T cell repertoires in COVID-19. This CDR3 is built from 16 residues. V was cut by 4 bases and J by 1 base, with 15 bases left in between. From germline, CDR1 is SGHRS and CDR2 YFSETQ.

The clonotype comes from a man aged 35 to 55 with active or convalescent COVID-19. The chain recombines TRBV5-1 with TRBJ1-3; D perhaps matches TRBD1 (5 bases). Sequencing input: peripheral blood. The CDR3 DNA follows: TGCGCCAGCAGCCCGGCTACGGGGACTTCTGGAAACACCATATATTTT. It specifies CASSPATGTSGNTIYF.